Listed below are T cell receptor beta chains from one sample, sequenced in a study of blood T cells in healthy people across ages. From the 5' RACE reads, TCRdb called clonotypes with MiXCR, one entry per CDR3 protein. The profile covers about 1,800,000 distinct CDR3 sequences, with roughly 30% appearing a single time and 7.7% taken by the ten largest. Input material: blood. The receptor set was obtained from a woman younger than 45 in good health. Both conserved end residues are part of each CDR3. Each record gives: D gene, J gene, V gene, clone size, CDR3 length, CDR3 DNA, CDR3 protein. D genes are given only for firm matches. Only part of the rows carry a size: once, few, many, or a class if the clone is expanded.

d_call: .
j_call: TRBJ2-3
v_call: TRBV12-3/TRBV12-4
clone_size: .
cdr3_length: 15
cdr3_nt: TGTGCCAGCAGCCCCCAAAAGACGAGCACAGATATGCAGTATTTT
cdr3_aa: CASSPQKTSTDMQYF

d_call: TRBD1
j_call: TRBJ2-5
v_call: TRBV12-3/TRBV12-4
clone_size: .
cdr3_length: 14
cdr3_nt: TGTGCCAGCAGTCCGACAGGGGTGATTGAGACCCAGTACTTC
cdr3_aa: CASSPTGVIETQYF

d_call: .
j_call: TRBJ1-5
v_call: TRBV6-1
clone_size: .
cdr3_length: 16
cdr3_nt: TGTGCCAGCACAGAGACAGGCTATCTACCGGGTCAGCCCCAGCATTTT
cdr3_aa: CASTETGYLPGQPQHF

d_call: TRBD1
j_call: TRBJ2-2
v_call: TRBV14
clone_size: .
cdr3_length: 14
cdr3_nt: TGTGCCAGCAGCCGAATTACAGGGGACGGGGAGCTGTTTTTT
cdr3_aa: CASSRITGDGELFF

d_call: .
j_call: TRBJ2-3
v_call: TRBV29-1
clone_size: .
cdr3_length: 15
cdr3_nt: TGCAGCGCTACCCGGCGGGGACCTAGCACAGATACGCAGTATTTT
cdr3_aa: CSATRRGPSTDTQYF

d_call: TRBD2
j_call: TRBJ2-7
v_call: TRBV7-9
clone_size: .
cdr3_length: 15
cdr3_nt: TGTGCCAGCAGCACTACACTAGCGGGATCAGGCGAGCAGTACTTC
cdr3_aa: CASSTTLAGSGEQYF

d_call: .
j_call: TRBJ2-2
v_call: TRBV29-1
clone_size: few
cdr3_length: 14
cdr3_nt: TGCAGCGTTGCACAGGGACTTTTCACCGGGGAGCTGTTTTTT
cdr3_aa: CSVAQGLFTGELFF

d_call: .
j_call: TRBJ2-5
v_call: TRBV20-1
clone_size: few
cdr3_length: 13
cdr3_nt: TGCAGTGCTACAGACTGGGGCCAAGAGACCCAGTACTTC
cdr3_aa: CSATDWGQETQYF

d_call: .
j_call: TRBJ2-5
v_call: TRBV20-1
clone_size: .
cdr3_length: 13
cdr3_nt: TGCAGTGCGCCACGGAGCAGTCAAGAGACCCAGTACTTC
cdr3_aa: CSAPRSSQETQYF

d_call: TRBD1
j_call: TRBJ1-4
v_call: TRBV5-5
clone_size: few
cdr3_length: 15
cdr3_nt: TGTGCCAGCGGGACGAACAGGGGGATTAATGAAAAACTGTTTTTT
cdr3_aa: CASGTNRGINEKLFF

d_call: .
j_call: TRBJ2-1
v_call: TRBV5-1
clone_size: few
cdr3_length: 14
cdr3_nt: TGCGCCAGCAGCGTGGGGGCTTCAGGCAATGAGCAGTTCTTC
cdr3_aa: CASSVGASGNEQFF

d_call: .
j_call: TRBJ2-7
v_call: TRBV3-1
clone_size: .
cdr3_length: 15
cdr3_nt: TGTGCCAGCAGCCGTGCCGGGTCCCCCTCCTACGAGCAGTACTTC
cdr3_aa: CASSRAGSPSYEQYF

d_call: .
j_call: TRBJ1-5
v_call: TRBV9
clone_size: few
cdr3_length: 13
cdr3_nt: TGTGCCAGCAGCGTAGAAGGGTGGCAGCCCCAGCATTTT
cdr3_aa: CASSVEGWQPQHF

d_call: TRBD2
j_call: TRBJ2-1
v_call: TRBV11-2
clone_size: .
cdr3_length: 15
cdr3_nt: TGTGCCAGCAGCCATACTAGCGGGGGGGCATCTGAGCAGTTCTTC
cdr3_aa: CASSHTSGGASEQFF

d_call: .
j_call: TRBJ2-1
v_call: TRBV20-1
clone_size: many
cdr3_length: 15
cdr3_nt: TGCAGTGCTAGAGTGCAGGGAAGCTCCTACAATGAGCAGTTCTTC
cdr3_aa: CSARVQGSSYNEQFF

d_call: .
j_call: TRBJ2-1
v_call: TRBV20-1
clone_size: few
cdr3_length: 14
cdr3_nt: TGCAGTGCTCCCGGAGAATTTAGGTACAATGAGCAGTTCTTC
cdr3_aa: CSAPGEFRYNEQFF

d_call: TRBD1
j_call: TRBJ1-2
v_call: TRBV28
clone_size: few
cdr3_length: 15
cdr3_nt: TGTGCCAGCAGTTTAACCGACAGGGCTAACTATGGCTACACCTTC
cdr3_aa: CASSLTDRANYGYTF

d_call: TRBD1
j_call: TRBJ1-2
v_call: TRBV7-2
clone_size: few
cdr3_length: 13
cdr3_nt: TGTGCCAGCAGAACGACAGGGTACTATGGCTACACCTTC
cdr3_aa: CASRTTGYYGYTF

d_call: .
j_call: TRBJ1-6
v_call: TRBV7-2
clone_size: .
cdr3_length: 15
cdr3_nt: TGTGCCAGCAGCCAGGAGGGGCATGTGGGTTCACCCCTCCACTTT
cdr3_aa: CASSQEGHVGSPLHF

d_call: .
j_call: TRBJ2-1
v_call: TRBV7-2
clone_size: few
cdr3_length: 13
cdr3_nt: TGTGCCAGCAGCCCGGACAGTTTCTATGAGCAGTTCTTC
cdr3_aa: CASSPDSFYEQFF

d_call: .
j_call: TRBJ2-1
v_call: TRBV7-9
clone_size: .
cdr3_length: 16
cdr3_nt: TGTGCCAGCAGCTCCCTAGAATACGAGGATTACAATGAGCAGTTCTTC
cdr3_aa: CASSSLEYEDYNEQFF

d_call: .
j_call: TRBJ1-4
v_call: TRBV20-1
clone_size: few
cdr3_length: 15
cdr3_nt: TGCAGTGCTAGAGGCGAGGGGGTAGCTAATGAAAAACTGTTTTTT
cdr3_aa: CSARGEGVANEKLFF

d_call: TRBD2
j_call: TRBJ2-1
v_call: TRBV20-1
clone_size: few
cdr3_length: 15
cdr3_nt: TGCAGTGCTCTTGGCAAAATGGGGGGGTACAATGAGCAGTTCTTC
cdr3_aa: CSALGKMGGYNEQFF

d_call: .
j_call: TRBJ1-5
v_call: TRBV15
clone_size: .
cdr3_length: 12
cdr3_nt: TGTGCCACCAGCAGAGATGGTCGGCCCCAGCATTTT
cdr3_aa: CATSRDGRPQHF

d_call: .
j_call: TRBJ2-7
v_call: TRBV11-2
clone_size: .
cdr3_length: 15
cdr3_nt: TGTGCCAGCAGCTTAGATTGGAACAGGGTGAACGAGCAGTACTTC
cdr3_aa: CASSLDWNRVNEQYF

d_call: .
j_call: TRBJ2-5
v_call: TRBV30
clone_size: .
cdr3_length: 14
cdr3_nt: TGTGCCTGGAGGGCAGGGGCGCTACAAGAGACCCAGTACTTC
cdr3_aa: CAWRAGALQETQYF

d_call: TRBD1
j_call: TRBJ2-7
v_call: TRBV4-3
clone_size: .
cdr3_length: 15
cdr3_nt: TGCGCCAGCAGCCAAACTGACGGACAGGGACGCGAGCAGTACTTC
cdr3_aa: CASSQTDGQGREQYF

d_call: .
j_call: TRBJ2-5
v_call: TRBV6-5
clone_size: few
cdr3_length: 16
cdr3_nt: TGTGCCAGCACCCCCGAGGGGGGGCTAGCCCAAGAGACCCAGTACTTC
cdr3_aa: CASTPEGGLAQETQYF

d_call: .
j_call: TRBJ2-4
v_call: TRBV13
clone_size: few
cdr3_length: 18
cdr3_nt: TGTGCCAGCAGCTTATCTCGGAGGTGGGCGGCAGCCAAAAACATTCAGTACTTC
cdr3_aa: CASSLSRRWAAAKNIQYF

d_call: .
j_call: TRBJ2-5
v_call: TRBV9
clone_size: few
cdr3_length: 17
cdr3_nt: TGTGCCAGCAGCACGAGCCCCAAGACTAGAAACCAAGAGACCCAGTACTTC
cdr3_aa: CASSTSPKTRNQETQYF

d_call: TRBD1
j_call: TRBJ2-5
v_call: TRBV5-5
clone_size: .
cdr3_length: 16
cdr3_nt: TGTGCCAGCTGCCCTGAAGGACAGGGTATGATAGAGACCCAGTACTTC
cdr3_aa: CASCPEGQGMIETQYF

d_call: TRBD2
j_call: TRBJ2-3
v_call: TRBV20-1
clone_size: once
cdr3_length: 13
cdr3_nt: TGCAGTGCATGTTGGACTAGCACAGATGCGCAGTATTTT
cdr3_aa: CSACWTSTDAQYF

d_call: TRBD1
j_call: TRBJ1-1
v_call: TRBV7-9
clone_size: once
cdr3_length: 12
cdr3_nt: TGTGCCAGCAGCTCTCCGGGACAGGGGGCTTTCTTT
cdr3_aa: CASSSPGQGAFF

d_call: .
j_call: TRBJ2-5
v_call: TRBV20-1
clone_size: few
cdr3_length: 12
cdr3_nt: TGCAGTGCCGGGGTGTTCGGGGAGACCCAGTACTTC
cdr3_aa: CSAGVFGETQYF

d_call: .
j_call: TRBJ2-3
v_call: TRBV4-1
clone_size: few
cdr3_length: 15
cdr3_nt: TGCGCCAGCAGCCAACAATGGACCGGCCGGGATACGCAGTATTTT
cdr3_aa: CASSQQWTGRDTQYF

d_call: .
j_call: TRBJ2-5
v_call: TRBV29-1
clone_size: many
cdr3_length: 12
cdr3_nt: TGCACCCACCTCAGGGAAAATGTGACCCAGTACTTC
cdr3_aa: CTHLRENVTQYF

d_call: TRBD2
j_call: TRBJ2-1
v_call: TRBV20-1
clone_size: few
cdr3_length: 16
cdr3_nt: TGCAGTGCTAGAGACGCTCTAGCGGGGTCTGGAATGGGGCAGTTCTTC
cdr3_aa: CSARDALAGSGMGQFF

d_call: .
j_call: TRBJ2-7
v_call: TRBV5-1
clone_size: .
cdr3_length: 13
cdr3_nt: TGCGCCACTCGAATCACCCCGTCCTACGAGCAGTACTTC
cdr3_aa: CATRITPSYEQYF

d_call: TRBD2
j_call: TRBJ2-1
v_call: TRBV28
clone_size: .
cdr3_length: 15
cdr3_nt: TGTGCCAGCACCCGGGGACTAGCGGACTACAATGAGCAGTTCTTC
cdr3_aa: CASTRGLADYNEQFF

d_call: .
j_call: TRBJ2-7
v_call: TRBV5-1
clone_size: many
cdr3_length: 12
cdr3_nt: TGCGCCAGCAGCGGGGTATCGGCCGAGCAGTACTTC
cdr3_aa: CASSGVSAEQYF

d_call: TRBD2
j_call: TRBJ2-7
v_call: TRBV3-1
clone_size: few
cdr3_length: 13
cdr3_nt: TGTGCCAGCAGGACTAGCGCTTCCTACGAGCAGTACTTC
cdr3_aa: CASRTSASYEQYF

d_call: TRBD2
j_call: TRBJ2-7
v_call: TRBV7-2
clone_size: few
cdr3_length: 16
cdr3_nt: TGTGCCAGCAGCTTATCATCTAGCGGGCGGTTCCTTGAGCAGTACTTC
cdr3_aa: CASSLSSSGRFLEQYF

d_call: TRBD1
j_call: TRBJ2-7
v_call: TRBV3-1
clone_size: .
cdr3_length: 15
cdr3_nt: TGTGCCAGCAGCCGCCGGGACAGGGGTTTCAACGAGCAGTACTTC
cdr3_aa: CASSRRDRGFNEQYF

d_call: .
j_call: TRBJ1-2
v_call: TRBV29-1
clone_size: .
cdr3_length: 11
cdr3_nt: TGCAGCGTTGAAGGCCCATATGGCTACACCTTC
cdr3_aa: CSVEGPYGYTF

d_call: TRBD1
j_call: TRBJ1-6
v_call: TRBV5-1
clone_size: .
cdr3_length: 14
cdr3_nt: TGCGCCAGCAGCTCCGAGACAGGGAATTCACCCCTCCACTTT
cdr3_aa: CASSSETGNSPLHF

d_call: TRBD2
j_call: TRBJ2-1
v_call: TRBV7-2
clone_size: .
cdr3_length: 19
cdr3_nt: TGTGCCAGCAGCTTAATGATGGCGGGAGGGCCGATAGGGAACAATGAGCAGTTCTTC
cdr3_aa: CASSLMMAGGPIGNNEQFF

d_call: .
j_call: TRBJ2-5
v_call: TRBV7-6
clone_size: few
cdr3_length: 12
cdr3_nt: TGTGCCAGCAGCTTAGGGGCAGGGACCCAGTACTTC
cdr3_aa: CASSLGAGTQYF

d_call: .
j_call: TRBJ2-3
v_call: TRBV7-6
clone_size: .
cdr3_length: 14
cdr3_nt: TGTGCCAGCAGCCCCGTTACTGCGGCAGATACGCAGTATTTT
cdr3_aa: CASSPVTAADTQYF

d_call: .
j_call: TRBJ2-3
v_call: TRBV29-1
clone_size: .
cdr3_length: 12
cdr3_nt: TGCAGCGTTGAAGGCCAGCGGTGGAAGCAGTATTTT
cdr3_aa: CSVEGQRWKQYF

d_call: TRBD2
j_call: TRBJ2-5
v_call: TRBV29-1
clone_size: many
cdr3_length: 15
cdr3_nt: TGCAGCGTTGAGAGGCTAGCGGGGGGAGAAGAGACCCAGTACTTC
cdr3_aa: CSVERLAGGEETQYF

d_call: TRBD1
j_call: TRBJ2-7
v_call: TRBV5-1
clone_size: .
cdr3_length: 15
cdr3_nt: TGCGCCAGCAGCGCGGACAGGGTGACTACCTACGAGCAGTACTTC
cdr3_aa: CASSADRVTTYEQYF